These 28 T cell receptor beta chains came from one sample sequenced in a study of cytomegalovirus exposure and HLA in healthy donors. The PCR used 60 Vbeta and 13 Jbeta primers. The repertoire was sequenced with immunoSEQ multiplex PCR; TCRdb's copy has only in-frame clones and lacks some. The repertoire holds about 96,000 clones, with 65% to 75% as singletons. Sequencing input: PBMCs. The receptors here all came from a female donor in good health and CMV-seropositive.

The chain links TRBV2 to TRBJ1-5, with 7 positions matching TRBD1. The CDR3 totals 15 residues. CDR1 is SNHLY, CDR2 FYNNEI, per germline. V shed 6 bases and J 11 bases; nucleotides not matched to a gene: 16. For the CDR3, the DNA is TGTGCCAGCAGCCCGGACAGGACGTCAGTTTTAGCCCAGCATTTT. It translates to CASSPDRTSVLAQHF.

The chain employs TRBV28 and TRBJ2-4; D perhaps matches TRBD1 (5 bases). Trimming removed 2 bases at V and 0 bases at J, with 17 bases between. Germline CDR1 and CDR2: MDHEN and SYDVKM. There are 18 residues in the CDR3. The CDR3: CASSLRSLLTVAKNIQYF. The CDR3 DNA reads TGTGCCAGCAGTTTACGGTCCCTTCTGACAGTAGCCAAAAACATTCAGTACTTC.

The chain is built from TRBV29-1 and TRBJ2-6, with 9 bases matching TRBD1. The CDR3 consists of 17 residues. The germline gives CDR1 SQVTM, CDR2 ANQGSEA. J gave up 1 base and V 6 bases, and 10 bases lay outside the gene matches. The CDR3 protein is CSVEVRDRESGANVLTF. The CDR3 coding sequence is TGCAGCGTAGAGGTCCGGGACAGGGAATCTGGGGCCAACGTCCTGACTTTC.

The chain couples TRBV2 to TRBJ1-2, with D possibly TRBD1 on 5 matching bases. The CDR3 is 14 amino acids. Germline V gives CDR1 SNHLY, CDR2 FYNNEI. Trimming shortened V by 0 bases and J by 4 bases, and 9 bases separated the two germline ends. The CDR3 reads CASSEARGPYGYTF. The CDR3 nucleotides are TGTGCCAGCAGTGAAGCGCGGGGACCCTATGGCTACACCTTC.

The gene calls are TRBV28 and TRBJ2-6; tentative D call: TRBD1 (8 bases). The CDR3 covers 21 residues. Trimming pared 5 bases from V and 2 bases from J, leaving 28 bases between. Germline V CDR1 and CDR2: MDHEN, SYDVKM. This chain's CDR3 is CASSTPRVLGQGLTGANVLTF. CDR3 sequence (DNA): TGTGCCAGCAGTACTCCAAGGGTCCTCGGACAGGGACTAACTGGGGCCAACGTCCTGACTTTC.

The sample holds a few counts of this clone. CDR3 loop: CASTVLNQPQHF. In nucleotides, the CDR3 is TGTGCCAGCACTGTGTTGAATCAGCCCCAGCATTTT. The chain couples TRBV28 to TRBJ1-5; no clear D. V was clipped by 7 bases and J by 4 bases, with 8 bases between them. This CDR3 contains 12 residues. Looked up from germline, CDR1 is MDHEN and CDR2 is SYDVKM.

This chain uses TRBV15 with TRBJ1-2; D is uncertain. V was trimmed by 5 bases and J by 4 bases, leaving 17 bases between them. The V gene's germline CDR1 is LNHNV and CDR2 YYDKDF (reference sequence). There are 15 residues in the CDR3. CDR3 coding DNA: TGTGCCACCAGCGGAGTACCGACTGAAACCTATGGCTACACCTTC. Translating it yields CATSGVPTETYGYTF.

This sequence joins TRBV5-1 and TRBJ2-7; 12 nucleotides align to TRBD1. The CDR3 consists of 16 residues. From germline, CDR1 is SGHRS and CDR2 YFSETQ. V lost 0 bases and J lost 5; bases outside the gene matches: 6. The CDR3 protein is CASSLALGTGGHEQYF. The DNA for the CDR3 is TGCGCCAGCAGCTTGGCCTTAGGGACAGGGGGCCACGAGCAGTACTTC.

The chain has TRBV15 and TRBJ1-1; no clear D. This CDR3 comprises 15 residues. Per germline, CDR1 LNHNV and CDR2 YYDKDF (reference sequence). V lost 0 bases and J 5 bases, leaving 13 bases between the germline ends. The CDR3 bases are TGTGCCACCAGCAGAGAGCGGGTGAGGGAAACTGAAGCTTTCTTT. Translated: CATSRERVRETEAFF.

This clone was seen a few times. This chain links TRBV5-1 with TRBJ1-1; D uncertain. This CDR3 has 15 residues. The V end was cut by 1 base, the J end by 1 base, with 11 bases between. Germline V CDR1 and CDR2: SGHRS, YFSETQ. Here the CDR3 reads CASSLLISSNTEAFF. In DNA form, the CDR3 reads TGCGCCAGCAGCTTGCTTATTTCCTCGAACACTGAAGCTTTCTTT.

V gene TRBV11-2 combines with J gene TRBJ1-2; 11 bases are shared with TRBD1. Germline V gene data show CDR1 as SGHAT and CDR2 as FQNNGV. The ends lost 3 bases at V and 7 bases at J; junction bases unmatched: 4. The CDR3 covers 14 residues. CDR3 coding DNA: TGTGCCAGCAGCTTCGGACAGGGGGCGGGTGGCTACACCTTC. Its translation: CASSFGQGAGGYTF.

The CDR3 loop reads CASSKVSRTGVINQPQHF. DNA for the CDR3: TGTGCCAGCAGCAAAGTAAGCCGGACAGGTGTGATCAATCAGCCCCAGCATTTT. The chain couples TRBV21-1 to TRBJ1-5; the table's D gene call, TRBD1, was not cross checked with the DNA. TRBV21-1 is deemed a pseudogene. The CDR3 has 18 amino acids.

Remarks on this clone: The sample holds other DNA sequences that translate to the same CDR3. The genes are TRBV27 and TRBJ1-2; the D gene is possibly TRBD1 (5 bases). CDR3 length equals 13 residues. CDR1 and CDR2 (germline): MNHEY, SMNVEV (reference sequence). V was trimmed by 3 bases and J by 3 bases, leaving 8 bases between them. CDR3 region: CASSFSRDYGYTF. The CDR3 DNA follows: TGTGCCAGCAGTTTTTCCAGGGACTATGGCTACACCTTC.

This chain joins TRBV27 and TRBJ1-1; D remains unclear. The V and J ends lost 5 bases and 6 bases respectively, with 7 bases between them. The germline V gene has CDR1 MNHEY and CDR2 SMNVEV (reference sequence). The CDR3 runs to 11 residues. This CDR3 reads CASSPPSEAFF. Written as DNA, the CDR3 is TGTGCCAGCAGTCCCCCCTCTGAAGCTTTCTTT.

The chain has TRBV6-5 and TRBJ2-7; D is perhaps TRBD1 (6 bases). In germline, CDR1 is MNHEY, CDR2 SVGAGI. V lost 0 bases to trimming and J lost 6 bases, with 12 bases between them. There are 14 residues in the CDR3. The CDR3: CASSYSYREGEQYF. Here the CDR3 DNA reads TGTGCCAGCAGTTACTCGTACAGGGAAGGCGAGCAGTACTTC.

J is TRBJ2-7 and V is TRBV5-4; 12 nucleotides agree with TRBD2. V dropped 4 bases and J dropped 3; count of bases not matched to a gene: 14. The germline V gene encodes CDR1 SGHNT and CDR2 YYREEE (reference sequence). There are 18 residues in the CDR3. The DNA for the CDR3 is TGTGCCAGCAGCCTTACTCGACTAGCGGGAGTTTTAGGCTACGAGCAGTACTTC. It is translated as CASSLTRLAGVLGYEQYF.

The V gene is TRBV7-9, the J gene TRBJ2-1, with TRBD2 matching 9 bases. V gave up 9 bases and J gave up 8 bases; unmatched junction bases: 8. The CDR3 extends over 13 amino acids. CDR1 and CDR2 (germline): SEHNR, FQNEAQ (reference sequence). The CDR3 sequence is CASSGSNVYEQFF. In nucleotides, the CDR3 is TGTGCCAGTAGCGGGAGTAATGTCTATGAGCAGTTCTTC. Filled out from reference TRBV7-9 and TRBJ2-1, the complete variable domain reads DTGVSQNPRHKITKRGQNVTFRCDPISEHNRLYWYRQTLGQGPEFLTYFQNEAQLEKSRLLSDRFSAERPKGSFSTLEIQRTEQGDSAMYLCASSGSNVYEQFFGPGTRLTVL.

The gene calls are TRBV5-1 and TRBJ1-1, with D maybe TRBD1 (5 bases). The germline V and J ends were trimmed by 4 bases and 3 bases, with 22 bases remaining between them. Germline CDR1 and CDR2: SGHRS and YFSETQ. The CDR3 runs to 17 residues. The CDR3 DNA is TGCGCCAGCAGCGGGGGAGGAGTTGGGTCTATAGACACTGAAGCTTTCTTT. Its protein product is CASSGGGVGSIDTEAFF.

As regards this clone: One junction end does not reproduce the germline sequence, and a read error may be involved. J is TRBJ2-2 and V is TRBV7-7, with a weak D call TRBD1 (6 bases). CDR1 and CDR2 from the germline V gene are SSHAT and FNYEAQ (reference sequence). The CDR3 extends over 16 amino acids. The CDR3 DNA is TGTGCTAGCAGCTTAACGGCAGGGGTTAACACCGGGGAGCTGTTTTTT. It translates to CASSLTAGVNTGELFF.

This clone was seen a handful of times. This rearrangement joins TRBV5-5 to TRBJ1-1; TRBD1 aligns across 8 bases. This CDR3 contains 13 residues. The junction had 3 bases not matched to a gene; V was cut back by 4 bases and J by 4 bases. CDR1 and CDR2 from the germline V gene are SGHKS and YYEKEE (reference sequence). The CDR3, as DNA: TGTGCCAGCAGCCCAGACAGGGGCACTGAAGCTTTCTTT. Its protein is CASSPDRGTEAFF.

The V and J genes are TRBV4-2 and TRBJ2-6; D is possibly TRBD2 (5 bases). CDR3 length equals 16 residues. Trimming removed 1 base from V and 0 bases from J, with 7 bases in between. Germline CDR1 and CDR2: LGHNA and YNFKEQ. CDR3 DNA sequence: TGTGCCAGCAGCCAAGGGGGAGTCTCTGGGGCCAACGTCCTGACTTTC. The encoded protein is CASSQGGVSGANVLTF.

This clone has more than one count but fewer than ten. The genes are TRBV5-1 and TRBJ2-5, with 7 bases matching TRBD2. CDR1 and CDR2 (germline): SGHRS, YFSETQ. V lost 0 bases, J lost 3 bases, and 2 bases stayed unmatched. The CDR3 runs to 14 residues. The CDR3 protein is CASSLDRGEETQYF. Written as DNA, the CDR3 is TGCGCCAGCAGCTTGGATCGGGGGGAAGAGACCCAGTACTTC.

This clone was counted between two and nine times. J is TRBJ1-5 and V is TRBV7-2; D is unclear. Trimming removed 3 bases at V and 3 bases at J, with 6 bases between. The V gene's germline CDR1 is SGHTA and CDR2 FQGNSA. The CDR3 has 13 residues. CDR3 DNA sequence: TGTGCCAGCAGCTTTAAGCCCAATCAGCCCCAGCATTTT. This codes for CASSFKPNQPQHF. The full variable domain, completed using reference TRBV7-2 and TRBJ1-5, is GAGVSQSPSNKVTEKGKDVELRCDPISGHTALYWYRQSLGQGLEFLIYFQGNSAPDKSGLPSDRFSAERTGGSVSTLTIQRTQQEDSAVYLCASSFKPNQPQHFGDGTRLSIL.

The chain combines TRBV28 with TRBJ2-1, with 7 nucleotides matching TRBD2. Trimming cost V 4 bases and J 8 bases; bases outside gene matches: 14. Germline V gene sequence: CDR1 MDHEN, CDR2 SYDVKM. The CDR3 totals 16 residues. This CDR3 is CASSSSDTYTSDEQFF. The CDR3 nucleotides are TGTGCCAGCAGTTCGTCGGACACTTACACTAGCGATGAGCAGTTCTTC.

This chain links TRBV29-1 with TRBJ2-1; TRBD1 matches 9 bases. The germline gives CDR1 SQVTM, CDR2 ANQGSEA. The CDR3 spans 14 residues. Trimming took 6 bases from V and 4 from J; bases not matched to a gene: 7. The CDR3 loop reads CSVQQGAEYNEQFF. CDR3 bases: TGCAGCGTCCAACAGGGGGCGGAGTACAATGAGCAGTTCTTC.

A remark on this clone: At one of its ends the junction is not consistent with the germline gene, which may arise from a read error. The chain couples TRBV7-2 to TRBJ2-5; 14 nucleotides match TRBD2. Per the germline V gene, CDR1 is SGHTA and CDR2 is FQGNSA. This CDR3 region has 16 residues. CDR3 DNA: TGTGCCAGCAGGTTAGGGGGGACTAGCGGGAGAGAGACCCAGTACTTC. Translated: CASRLGGTSGRETQYF.

The chain combines TRBV4-1 with TRBJ2-3; D is possibly TRBD2 (6 bases). The germline CDR1 and CDR2 sequences are MGHRA and YSYEKL. Trimming pared 0 bases from V and 6 bases from J, leaving 16 bases between. This CDR3 is built from 16 residues. Here the CDR3 reads CASSQDRVGGGDTQYF. The CDR3 bases are TGCGCCAGCAGCCAAGATCGCGTGGGCGGAGGGGATACGCAGTATTTT.

The chain is built from TRBV29-1 and TRBJ1-2; TRBD1 is a possible D gene (5 bases). Germline CDR1 is SQVTM and CDR2 is ANQGSEA. The germline V and J ends were trimmed by 2 bases and 4 bases, with 8 bases remaining between them. The CDR3 has 12 amino acids. DNA for the CDR3: TGCAGCGTTGAATGGAGGGGCTATGGCTACACCTTC. Encoded protein: CSVEWRGYGYTF.